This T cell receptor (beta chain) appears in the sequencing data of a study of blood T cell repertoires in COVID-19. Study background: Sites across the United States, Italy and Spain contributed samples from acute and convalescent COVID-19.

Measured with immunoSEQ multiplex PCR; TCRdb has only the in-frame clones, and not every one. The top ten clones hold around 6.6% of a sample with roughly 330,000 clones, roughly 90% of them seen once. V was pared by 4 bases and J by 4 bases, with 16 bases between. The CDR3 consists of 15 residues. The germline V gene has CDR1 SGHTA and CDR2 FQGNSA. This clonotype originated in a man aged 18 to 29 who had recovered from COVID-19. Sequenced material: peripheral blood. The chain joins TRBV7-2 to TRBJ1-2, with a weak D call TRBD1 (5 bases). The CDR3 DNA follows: TGTGCCAGCAGCTCCGCCGACAGCTTTTCCTATGGCTACACCTTC. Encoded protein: CASSSADSFSYGYTF.